These 8 T cell receptor beta chains share one sample of origin, sequenced in a study of cytomegalovirus exposure and HLA in healthy donors. PCR involved 60 Vbeta and 13 Jbeta primers. Repertoires were generated with immunoSEQ multiplex PCR, while TCRdb's copy carries only in-frame clones and drops some. The sample includes 100,000 to 150,000 clones, under 85% of them seen just once. Material: PBMCs. These receptor sequences come from a woman aged 40 to 50 in good health and CMV-seropositive.

This chain uses TRBV2 with TRBJ1-5; unclear D gene. Germline V gene sequence: CDR1 SNHLY, CDR2 FYNNEI. V lost 4 bases, J lost 6 bases, and 13 bases lay in between. This CDR3 is built from 14 residues. The CDR3 region is CASSGRRGIQPQHF. In DNA, the CDR3 is TGTGCCAGCAGTGGCAGACGAGGGATTCAGCCCCAGCATTTT.

The chain combines TRBV19 with TRBJ2-6, with D tentatively TRBD2 (5 bases). The germline V gene has CDR1 LNHDA and CDR2 SQIVND (reference sequence). V lost 4 bases, J lost 1 base, and 17 bases lay in between. The length of the CDR3 is 18 residues. The CDR3 sequence is CASSTRGILVSGANVLTF. For the CDR3, the DNA is TGTGCCAGTAGTACCCGAGGGATTCTAGTTTCTGGGGCCAACGTCCTGACTTTC.

V gene TRBV27 combines with J gene TRBJ2-1; 10 nucleotides match TRBD2. V was clipped by 7 bases and J by 9 bases; unmatched bases: 15. The CDR3 is 16 amino acids. Germline V gene lookup returns CDR1 MNHEY and CDR2 SMNVEV (reference sequence). For the CDR3, the DNA is TGTGCCAGCACCTCGCTCCCGGGACTAGCGAACAGTGAGCAGTTCTTC. The encoded protein is CASTSLPGLANSEQFF.

CDR3 DNA sequence: TGTGCCAGCAGCTCCCGCCCCACTAGCGTCAACGGTTTTGAGCAGTTCTTC. Protein: CASSSRPTSVNGFEQFF. V usage is TRBV7-2 and J usage is TRBJ2-1, with TRBD2 matching over 7 bases. Germline V gives CDR1 SGHTA, CDR2 FQGNSA. The CDR3 length is 17 residues. V was clipped by 4 bases and J by 9 bases; unmatched bases: 18.

The chain recombines TRBV2 with TRBJ2-7; TRBD2 is a possible D gene (6 bases). The V gene's germline CDR1 is SNHLY and CDR2 FYNNEI. The CDR3 consists of 12 residues. The CDR3 nucleotides are TGTGCTACCGGACGGGGGATCTACGAGCAGTACTTC. Translated: CATGRGIYEQYF.

The V call is TRBV27, the J call TRBJ2-3; 10 bases match TRBD2. This CDR3 has 16 residues. Germline V CDR1 and CDR2: MNHEY, SMNVEV (reference sequence). V lost 3 bases and J lost 4; bases outside the gene matches: 7. CDR3: CASSFEAGGPSDTQYF. CDR3 DNA: TGTGCCAGCAGTTTTGAAGCGGGAGGGCCATCAGATACGCAGTATTTT.

This clone came up a few times. This chain uses TRBV6-5 with TRBJ2-7; 10 bases align to TRBD2. Germline CDR1 MNHEY, CDR2 SVGAGI. Trimming removed 7 bases from V and 4 bases from J; junction bases left unmatched: 4. The CDR3 loop spans 13 amino acids. CDR3 residues: CASKGSGRYEQYF. CDR3 coding DNA: TGTGCCAGCAAAGGTAGCGGGAGGTACGAGCAGTACTTC.

To note about this clone: Germline and junction disagree at one end, which may indicate a read error. The chain employs TRBV10-3 and TRBJ2-3, with TRBD1 identical over 7 bases. This CDR3 is 16 amino acids long. Germline V CDR1 and CDR2: ENHRY, SYGVKD. The DNA for the CDR3 is TGTGTCATCAGAACCCCTAGGGGGCAAGGCACAGATACGCAGTATTTT. This encodes CVIRTPRGQGTDTQYF.